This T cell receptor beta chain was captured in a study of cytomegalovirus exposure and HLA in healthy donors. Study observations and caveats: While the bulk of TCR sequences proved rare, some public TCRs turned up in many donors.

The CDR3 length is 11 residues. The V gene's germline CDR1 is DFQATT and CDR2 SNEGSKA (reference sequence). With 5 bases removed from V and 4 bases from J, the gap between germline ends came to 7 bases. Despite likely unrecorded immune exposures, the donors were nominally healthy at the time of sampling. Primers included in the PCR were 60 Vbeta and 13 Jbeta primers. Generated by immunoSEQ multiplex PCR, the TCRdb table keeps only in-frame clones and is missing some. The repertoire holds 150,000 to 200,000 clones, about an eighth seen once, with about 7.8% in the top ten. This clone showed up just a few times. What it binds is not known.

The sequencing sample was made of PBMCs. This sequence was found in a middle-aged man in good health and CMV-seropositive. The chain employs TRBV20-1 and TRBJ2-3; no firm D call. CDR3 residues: CSAQIADTQYF. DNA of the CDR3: TGCAGTGCTCAGATCGCAGATACGCAGTATTTT.